This TCR beta chain was sequenced in a study of T cell responses to AZD1222 COVID-19 vaccine. Sequencing used immunoSEQ multiplex PCR; TCRdb keeps in-frame clones, though not all of them. This table has about 93,000 clones, around nine tenths appearing once. The CDR3 spans 17 residues. Per germline, CDR1 SGHVS and CDR2 FQNEAQ. The V end was cut by 5 bases, the J end by 4 bases, with 20 bases between. The sample in question was peripheral blood, obtained on day 0 of MenACWY control vaccination. The TCR originated in an adult in good health. V usage is TRBV7-8 and J usage is TRBJ2-2; D could derive from TRBD1 or TRBD2 (6 bases each). CDR3 nucleotides: TGTGCCAGCAGCCTATTTACGGGGGCCCGGGCCACCGGGGAGCTGTTTTTT. This sequence encodes CASSLFTGARATGELFF.